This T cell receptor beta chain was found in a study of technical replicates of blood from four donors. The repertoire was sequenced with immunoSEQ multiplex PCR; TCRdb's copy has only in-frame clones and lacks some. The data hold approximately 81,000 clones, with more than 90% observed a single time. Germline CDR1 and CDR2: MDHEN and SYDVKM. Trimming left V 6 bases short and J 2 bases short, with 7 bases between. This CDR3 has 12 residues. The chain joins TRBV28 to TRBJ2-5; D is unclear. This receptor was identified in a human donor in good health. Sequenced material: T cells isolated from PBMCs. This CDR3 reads CASRGAQETQYF. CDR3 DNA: TGTGCCAGCAGGGGCGCTCAAGAGACCCAGTACTTC.